This entry features one T cell receptor (beta chain) sequence. This entry comes from a study of blood T cell repertoires in COVID-19. Study summary: Samples came from the United States, Italy and Spain, spanning acute and convalescent COVID-19. In each case, the material was cDNA or gDNA derived from T cells, B-cell-depleted T cells, or PBMCs.

Trimming at V came to 4 bases and at J to 3 bases, leaving 7 bases not matched to a gene. Looked up from germline, CDR1 is SGHRS and CDR2 is YFSETQ. This CDR3 has 16 amino acids. Source study methods: Reference gene primer amplification gave estimated nucleated cell counts. Produced via immunoSEQ multiplex PCR; TCRdb's table is partial and in-frame only. The V and J calls and clone size are taken from that table; D and trimming were inferred from the DNA. The sample holds approximately 250,000 clones, 86% seen once. The clonotype originates from a man between 25 and 39 years old with active or convalescent COVID-19. V is TRBV5-1 and J is TRBJ1-6; the match to TRBD1 covers 7 bases. Material: peripheral blood. CDR3 protein: CASSKRGTDYNSPLHF. Here the CDR3 DNA reads TGCGCCAGCAGCAAACGGGGGACAGACTATAATTCACCCCTCCACTTT. Filled out from reference TRBV5-1 and TRBJ1-6, the complete variable domain reads KAGVTQTPRYLIKTRGQQVTLSCSPISGHRSVSWYQQTPGQGLQFLFEYFSETQRNKGNFPGRFSGRQFSNSRSEMNVSTLELGDSALYLCASSKRGTDYNSPLHFGNGTRLTVT.